The rows below give T cell receptor beta chains drawn from one sample of a study of T cells in Graves' hyperthyroidism and ophthalmopathy. TCRdb itself ran the multiplex PCR reads through MiXCR, one entry per CDR3 protein. The sample has about 340,000 distinct CDR3 sequences, about 20% seen once. The specimen was blood. These receptor sequences come from a woman aged 45-59 years with Graves' hyperthyroidism. The CDR3 runs from the conserved cysteine through the conserved F or W. The D gene is left open where the match is weak. Rows may omit the clone size; those that give it use once, few, many or a size class.

cdr3_nt cdr3_aa d_call clone_size j_call v_call
TGCAGCGTTGAGGAGGGGGCCAACACCATATATTTT CSVEEGANTIYF TRBD1 - TRBJ1-3 TRBV29-1
TGCAGTGCTGGGGGTGACGGGAGCTCCTACGAGCAGTACTTC CSAGGDGSSYEQYF - many TRBJ2-7 TRBV20-1
TGTGCCAGCACCCCCTTTAGCGGGGGGGCGGGGACCCAGTACTTC CASTPFSGGAGTQYF TRBD2 many TRBJ2-5 TRBV2
TGTGCCAGCAGTTTTCACGCCCAGGATACGCAGTATTTT CASSFHAQDTQYF - many TRBJ2-3 TRBV12-3/TRBV12-4
TGTGCCAGCAGCCGGACAGGGGGATACTATAGCAATCAGCCCCAGCATTTT CASSRTGGYYSNQPQHF TRBD1 - TRBJ1-5 TRBV2
TGTGCCAGCAGTTTAAGAGGGTTCGCCTACGAGCAGTACTTC CASSLRGFAYEQYF - few TRBJ2-7 TRBV27
TGTGCCAGCAGCTTTTCCTCCGGCGGGAGGGCAAAGAATGAGCAGTTCTTC CASSFSSGGRAKNEQFF TRBD2 - TRBJ2-1 TRBV11-2
TGTGCCAGCAGCCCGAGTTTTGAGACCCAGTACTTC CASSPSFETQYF - - TRBJ2-5 TRBV7-9
TGCGCCAGCAGCTTGGGACTAGCGGGAGTTCACCAAGAGACCCAGTACTTC CASSLGLAGVHQETQYF TRBD2 - TRBJ2-5 TRBV5-1
TGTGCCAGCAGCCAAGACCCCAGGGACGCCTACACCTTC CASSQDPRDAYTF - many TRBJ1-2 TRBV14
TGCAGTGCCCAGGGACAGGGCGATGAGCAGTTCTTC CSAQGQGDEQFF TRBD1 many TRBJ2-1 TRBV20-1
TGCAGTGCTAGATACGGGGGGGTTGAGACCCAGTACTTC CSARYGGVETQYF TRBD2 many TRBJ2-5 TRBV20-1
TGTGCCAGCAGCTCGGAGCTGGGTACGTCCTACAATGAGCAGTTCTTC CASSSELGTSYNEQFF - few TRBJ2-1 TRBV5-6
TGTGCCAGCAGCTACCGGGACGCTACCTACGAGCAGTACTTC CASSYRDATYEQYF - - TRBJ2-7 TRBV5-8
TGCGCCAGCAGCCTTAGCGGGGGGGCCGATGAGCAGTTCTTC CASSLSGGADEQFF TRBD2 many TRBJ2-1 TRBV5-1
TGTGCCAGCAGGCTTAGGGAGTCCTACGAGCAGTACTTC CASRLRESYEQYF - - TRBJ2-7 TRBV6-1
TGTGCCAGCAGTGAAAGAGTTGGCGGGGCTGCCGTGGATGAGCAGTTCTTC CASSERVGGAAVDEQFF - many TRBJ2-1 TRBV2
TGTGCCAGCAGCTTGGCCTATAGCGGGGGACTTCTGGGGAATGAGCAGTTCTTC CASSLAYSGGLLGNEQFF TRBD2 - TRBJ2-1 TRBV5-6
TGTGCCAGCAGTTACCCGTACCGCCACGAGACCCAGTACTTC CASSYPYRHETQYF - - TRBJ2-5 TRBV6-5
TGTGCCAGCAGCCCGAGAGCGGGACCATCCTACAATGAGCAGTTCTTC CASSPRAGPSYNEQFF TRBD2 many TRBJ2-1 TRBV7-9
TGTGCCAGCAGTGAGGTGTCGGGGATAGCCGGTGAGCAGTTCTTC CASSEVSGIAGEQFF - once TRBJ2-1 TRBV6-1
TGTGCCAGCAGCTTAAAGGGTTACGAGCAGTACTTC CASSLKGYEQYF - many TRBJ2-7 TRBV28
TGTGCCAGCAGTTACTCGAATCGGGGGCAAGATACGCAGTATTTT CASSYSNRGQDTQYF - - TRBJ2-3 TRBV6-6
TGCGCCAGCAGCTTGGACTGGGAGGGCCAAGCTTTCTTT CASSLDWEGQAFF - - TRBJ1-1 TRBV5-1
TGCAGTGCTAGAACGGACATATACAATGAGCAGTTCTTC CSARTDIYNEQFF - - TRBJ2-1 TRBV20-1
TGTGCCAGCAGCTCCTCCGGGACGAAAAACCCTCGGGGCTACACCTTC CASSSSGTKNPRGYTF - - TRBJ1-2 TRBV9
TGCGCCAGCAGCCCTACAGCCTTCTGTGGCTACACCTTC CASSPTAFCGYTF - - TRBJ1-2 TRBV5-1
TGTGCCAGCAGCCTCAGGAAAGACCTCTTGGGCAATGAGCAGTTCTTC CASSLRKDLLGNEQFF - many TRBJ2-1 TRBV5-4
TGTGCCACCAGCAGAGATTTAGGGTCCGGGGAGCTGTTTTTT CATSRDLGSGELFF - few TRBJ2-2 TRBV15
TGTGCCAGCAGCTTATGGGGGCCAGATACGCAGTATTTT CASSLWGPDTQYF - few TRBJ2-3 TRBV7-2
TGTGCCAGCAGCTGGACTAGCGGGGGGGCCGTGATGGGTCTGTGGAATGAGCAGTTCTTC CASSWTSGGAVMGLWNEQFF TRBD2 - TRBJ2-1 TRBV6-1
TGTGCCAGCAGTCCGCGGACGCTCTGGTTGACTGAAGCTTTCTTT CASSPRTLWLTEAFF - many TRBJ1-1 TRBV6-1
TGTGCCAGCAGTTACGGGGCTAGAACCGAGCAGTTCTTC CASSYGARTEQFF - many TRBJ2-1 TRBV6-2/TRBV6-3
TGCGCCAGCAGCTGGGGAGGCCAGGGCTACGAGCAGTACTTC CASSWGGQGYEQYF - many TRBJ2-7 TRBV5-1
TGTGCCAGCAGTTTCAACGACGGAATTGAAGCTTTCTTT CASSFNDGIEAFF - - TRBJ1-1 TRBV6-2/TRBV6-3
TGCAGTGCTAGAGATTCAGGGGCCTCCTCCTACAATGAGCAGTTCTTC CSARDSGASSYNEQFF - few TRBJ2-1 TRBV20-1
TGTGCCAGCAGCTTGGAGGGGGCGCAGGGAGAAAAACTGTTTTTT CASSLEGAQGEKLFF TRBD1 - TRBJ1-4 TRBV5-4
TGTGCCAGCAGGCAGGGACAGGGCTACCTCTACACCTTC CASRQGQGYLYTF TRBD1 many TRBJ1-2 TRBV12-3/TRBV12-4
TGTGCCAGCAGTTTAAGGGAAAGTGAAAAACTGTTTTTT CASSLRESEKLFF - many TRBJ1-4 TRBV12-3/TRBV12-4
TGTGCCAGCTCACCACCGGGGACAAGCTCCTACAATGAGCAGTTCTTC CASSPPGTSSYNEQFF - many TRBJ2-1 TRBV18
TGTGCTAGTGGTTCTGGGACTAGCGGCCCATATAGCACAGATACGCAGTATTTT CASGSGTSGPYSTDTQYF TRBD2 - TRBJ2-3 TRBV12-5
TGTGCCAGTAGTATAGATAGCACTGAAGCTTTCTTT CASSIDSTEAFF - few TRBJ1-1 TRBV19
TGTGCCAGCAGCCTGGGGGCGGGGGGGGGGGAGACCCAGTACTTC CASSLGAGGGETQYF TRBD2 - TRBJ2-5 TRBV12-3/TRBV12-4
TGTGCCAGCAGGGCCTGGGGACAGGGCAATCAGCCCCAGCATTTT CASRAWGQGNQPQHF TRBD1 few TRBJ1-5 TRBV28
TGCGCCAGCAGCAAATCGGGACTAGCTCCCGACGAGCAGTACTTC CASSKSGLAPDEQYF TRBD2 few TRBJ2-7 TRBV4-1
TGTGCCATCAGTGAGTCGCCACCCGGGACTAGCTCCTACAATGAGCAGTTCTTC CAISESPPGTSSYNEQFF TRBD2 - TRBJ2-1 TRBV10-3
TGTGCCAGCAGAGAGACTGGAGCACACGAGCAGTACTTC CASRETGAHEQYF - few TRBJ2-7 TRBV27
TGTGCCATCAGTGAAGGGGTAGAGACCCAGTACTTC CAISEGVETQYF - few TRBJ2-5 TRBV10-3
TGTGCCTGGAGTTCTGGGAACACAGATACGCAGTATTTT CAWSSGNTDTQYF - - TRBJ2-3 TRBV30
TGTGCCAGCAGTTACTATAGGACAGCAGAGACCCAGTACTTC CASSYYRTAETQYF - few TRBJ2-5 TRBV6-6
TGTGCCTGGAGTGTACAGGACAATTCACCCCTCCACTTT CAWSVQDNSPLHF - many TRBJ1-6 TRBV30
TGTGCCAGTAGTGTCATCGGGACAGCTAATTCACCCCTCCACTTT CASSVIGTANSPLHF TRBD1 - TRBJ1-6 TRBV19
TGTGCCAGCAGCTCCGAAGGAAATCAGCCCCAGCATTTT CASSSEGNQPQHF - once TRBJ1-5 TRBV7-8
TGTGCCAGCAGCTTGGGTGGAGGGCGCTTGGCGTCCTACAATGAGCAGTTCTTC CASSLGGGRLASYNEQFF - many TRBJ2-1 TRBV13
TGTGCCAGCAGTTACTCCGGCTTCCAGGAGACCCAGTACTTC CASSYSGFQETQYF - many TRBJ2-5 TRBV6-2/TRBV6-3
TGTGCCAGCAGCGGCGGGACAGGACTACGGAAGCAGTACTTC CASSGGTGLRKQYF TRBD1 many TRBJ2-7 TRBV3-1
TGTGCTAGTGGTTTGGTAGGGGGGATTGACTATGGCTACACCTTC CASGLVGGIDYGYTF - few TRBJ1-2 TRBV12-5